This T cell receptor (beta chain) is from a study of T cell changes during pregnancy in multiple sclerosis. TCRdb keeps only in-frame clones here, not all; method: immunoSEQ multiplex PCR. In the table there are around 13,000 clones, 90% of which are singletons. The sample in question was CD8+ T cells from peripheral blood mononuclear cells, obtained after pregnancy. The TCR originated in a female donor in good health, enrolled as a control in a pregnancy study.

CDR3 DNA sequence: TGTGCCTGGATGGATGGTAGCGGGATCAACGAGCAGTACTTC. Its translation: CAWMDGSGINEQYF. The chain combines TRBV30 with TRBJ2-7; 8 bases match TRBD2. This CDR3 has 14 amino acids. With 4 bases clipped from V and 5 bases from J, the junction kept 10 bases outside the gene matches. In germline, CDR1 is GTSNPN, CDR2 SVGIG (reference sequence).